This is a list of T cell receptor beta chains from one sample in a study of CD8 T cells in Susac syndrome. One entry per CDR3 protein, called by TCRdb with MiXCR from the immunoSEQ multiplex PCR reads. This table has 250,000 to 300,000 distinct CDR3 sequences, around 91% appearing once. Specimen: CD8+ T cells from PBMCs. The receptors originated from a human donor with multiple sclerosis. Each CDR3 is given with its conserved first and last residue. The D gene is left open where the match is weak. Expanded clones are given a class, and other clones once, few, many or no size at all.

abundance: .
d_gene: TRBD1
j_gene: TRBJ1-2
v_gene: TRBV12-3/TRBV12-4
CDR3nt: TGTGCCAGCAGACACAGGGGGCTGGATGGCTACACCTTC
CDR3aa: CASRHRGLDGYTF

abundance: .
d_gene: TRBD1
j_gene: TRBJ2-7
v_gene: TRBV30
CDR3nt: TGTGCCTGGACGGACAGGGGGCCTCTCGAGCAGTACTTC
CDR3aa: CAWTDRGPLEQYF

abundance: .
d_gene: .
j_gene: TRBJ2-5
v_gene: TRBV12-5
CDR3nt: TGTGCTAGTGGATACGCCGGGACCCAGTACTTC
CDR3aa: CASGYAGTQYF

abundance: once
d_gene: .
j_gene: TRBJ2-1
v_gene: TRBV2
CDR3nt: TGTGCCAGCAGTGAACTCGCTCGGACCGAGCAGTTCTTC
CDR3aa: CASSELARTEQFF

abundance: few
d_gene: .
j_gene: TRBJ1-1
v_gene: TRBV6-1
CDR3nt: TGTGCCAGCAGTCCACCGATGAACACTGAAGCTTTCTTT
CDR3aa: CASSPPMNTEAFF

abundance: few
d_gene: TRBD1
j_gene: TRBJ1-5
v_gene: TRBV5-6
CDR3nt: TGTGCCAGCAGCGGCCCGACAGGGAATCAGCCCCAGCATTTT
CDR3aa: CASSGPTGNQPQHF

abundance: .
d_gene: TRBD1
j_gene: TRBJ1-1
v_gene: TRBV27
CDR3nt: TGTGCCAGCAGTTCCCCCGCGACAGGGGTGGGTGTAGGAGGGACTGAAGCTTTCTTT
CDR3aa: CASSSPATGVGVGGTEAFF

abundance: .
d_gene: .
j_gene: TRBJ2-1
v_gene: TRBV7-9
CDR3nt: TGTGCCAGCACCCCAGGGCTTTCTAATGAGCAGTTCTTC
CDR3aa: CASTPGLSNEQFF

abundance: .
d_gene: TRBD2
j_gene: TRBJ2-5
v_gene: TRBV28
CDR3nt: TGTGCCAGCGGGCTGACTAGCGCCCTAGAGACCCAGTACTTC
CDR3aa: CASGLTSALETQYF

abundance: .
d_gene: .
j_gene: TRBJ1-2
v_gene: TRBV6-2/TRBV6-3
CDR3nt: TGTGCCAGCAGTGCCCTGGGCGGCGGCCAGCTCCTCTATGGCTACACCTTC
CDR3aa: CASSALGGGQLLYGYTF

abundance: .
d_gene: TRBD2
j_gene: TRBJ2-3
v_gene: TRBV7-9
CDR3nt: TGTGCCAGCAGCCCCCGGACTAGCGGGAGTATAAATACGCAGTATTTT
CDR3aa: CASSPRTSGSINTQYF

abundance: .
d_gene: .
j_gene: TRBJ1-2
v_gene: TRBV5-6
CDR3nt: TGTGCCAGCAGCGTTCTACCGGGGCCAGAGGATCCATATGGCTACACCTTC
CDR3aa: CASSVLPGPEDPYGYTF

abundance: .
d_gene: .
j_gene: TRBJ2-7
v_gene: TRBV5-6
CDR3nt: TGTGCCAGCAGCTCTTCGGTAGGTCTGGAATTCTACGAGCAGTACTTC
CDR3aa: CASSSSVGLEFYEQYF

abundance: .
d_gene: TRBD2
j_gene: TRBJ2-4
v_gene: TRBV14
CDR3nt: TGTGCCAGCAGCCAGAGTCTAGCGGGCGACATTCAGTACTTC
CDR3aa: CASSQSLAGDIQYF

abundance: .
d_gene: .
j_gene: TRBJ2-6
v_gene: TRBV4-3
CDR3nt: TGCGCCAGCAGCCAAGATCATAGCGCTGGGGCCAACGTCCTGACTTTC
CDR3aa: CASSQDHSAGANVLTF

abundance: .
d_gene: .
j_gene: TRBJ2-7
v_gene: TRBV6-2/TRBV6-3
CDR3nt: TGTGCCAGCAATGGGGCGGGGCACTACGAGCAGTACTTC
CDR3aa: CASNGAGHYEQYF

abundance: .
d_gene: .
j_gene: TRBJ2-3
v_gene: TRBV20-1
CDR3nt: TGCAGTGCTAGAGATCATGGAGCGGTTAGCACAGATACGCAGTATTTT
CDR3aa: CSARDHGAVSTDTQYF

abundance: .
d_gene: .
j_gene: TRBJ2-7
v_gene: TRBV5-1
CDR3nt: TGCGCTTCTGGGGTCGGAGGACGGCCCTACGAGCAGTACTTC
CDR3aa: CASGVGGRPYEQYF

abundance: .
d_gene: .
j_gene: TRBJ2-5
v_gene: TRBV20-1
CDR3nt: TGCAGTGCTAGAGAGCGAACAGCACGGTACCGTAAAGAGACCCAGTACTTC
CDR3aa: CSARERTARYRKETQYF

abundance: .
d_gene: .
j_gene: TRBJ2-2
v_gene: TRBV7-3
CDR3nt: TGTGCCAGCAGTAGAACCTCGAACACCGGGGAGCTGTTTTTT
CDR3aa: CASSRTSNTGELFF

abundance: .
d_gene: .
j_gene: TRBJ2-7
v_gene: TRBV6-5
CDR3nt: TGTGCCAGCAGTTTGACAGAGAACAAGGGCTACGAGCAGTACTTC
CDR3aa: CASSLTENKGYEQYF

abundance: .
d_gene: .
j_gene: TRBJ2-7
v_gene: TRBV15
CDR3nt: TGTGCCACCAGCGGAACGGGTACTAGTAGCGAGCAGTACTTC
CDR3aa: CATSGTGTSSEQYF

abundance: .
d_gene: .
j_gene: TRBJ2-7
v_gene: TRBV7-9
CDR3nt: TGTTCCTCGGGCGGCAAGAACTCCTACGAGCAGTACTTC
CDR3aa: CSSGGKNSYEQYF

abundance: .
d_gene: .
j_gene: TRBJ2-7
v_gene: TRBV29-1
CDR3nt: TGCAGCGTGCGCAGGGGCCGGGACTCTTTATACGAGCAGTACTTC
CDR3aa: CSVRRGRDSLYEQYF

abundance: .
d_gene: TRBD1
j_gene: TRBJ2-4
v_gene: TRBV18
CDR3nt: TGTGCCAGCTCACCAGGTAACCCGGGACAGTGGGGTCCCAACATTCAGTACTTC
CDR3aa: CASSPGNPGQWGPNIQYF

abundance: .
d_gene: TRBD1
j_gene: TRBJ2-1
v_gene: TRBV19
CDR3nt: TGTGCCAGTCTGGACAGGGCATACAATGAGCAGTTCTTC
CDR3aa: CASLDRAYNEQFF

abundance: .
d_gene: .
j_gene: TRBJ2-1
v_gene: TRBV27
CDR3nt: TGTGCCAGCAGTGTAGGTGGCCGCAATGAGCAGTTCTTC
CDR3aa: CASSVGGRNEQFF

abundance: .
d_gene: .
j_gene: TRBJ1-4
v_gene: TRBV29-1
CDR3nt: TGCAGCGTTCAGGGAGATAATGAAAAACTGTTTTTT
CDR3aa: CSVQGDNEKLFF

abundance: .
d_gene: .
j_gene: TRBJ1-1
v_gene: TRBV5-1
CDR3nt: TGCGCCAGCAGCTACCCAACAGGGAATGAAGCTTTCTTT
CDR3aa: CASSYPTGNEAFF

abundance: .
d_gene: .
j_gene: TRBJ2-1
v_gene: TRBV14
CDR3nt: TGTGCCAGCAGCCAAGAACGGTCCTCGGGGAATGAGCAGTTCTTC
CDR3aa: CASSQERSSGNEQFF

abundance: .
d_gene: TRBD2
j_gene: TRBJ2-1
v_gene: TRBV4-2
CDR3nt: TGTGCCAGCAGCCAGGGCACGACTAGCGGGAGGGCTATGGGCTCCTACAATGAGCAGTTCTTC
CDR3aa: CASSQGTTSGRAMGSYNEQFF

abundance: .
d_gene: .
j_gene: TRBJ2-1
v_gene: TRBV7-9
CDR3nt: TGTGCCAGCAGCCTTAACAGGGCCTCATACAATGAGCAGTTCTTC
CDR3aa: CASSLNRASYNEQFF

abundance: .
d_gene: .
j_gene: TRBJ1-5
v_gene: TRBV28
CDR3nt: TGTGCCAGCAGCCAAGACAGGTCACAGCATTTT
CDR3aa: CASSQDRSQHF

abundance: once
d_gene: .
j_gene: TRBJ2-2
v_gene: TRBV7-3
CDR3nt: TGTGCCAGCAGCTTAGTAGGTGGAGTGACCGGGGAGCTGTTTTTT
CDR3aa: CASSLVGGVTGELFF

abundance: once
d_gene: .
j_gene: TRBJ2-3
v_gene: TRBV7-9
CDR3nt: TGTGCCAGCAGCCCCATTGGATCGGGTAATACGCAGTATTTT
CDR3aa: CASSPIGSGNTQYF

abundance: .
d_gene: .
j_gene: TRBJ2-1
v_gene: TRBV6-5
CDR3nt: TGTGCCAGCAGTTACCAGAGCGGAACCTACAATGAGCAGTTCTTC
CDR3aa: CASSYQSGTYNEQFF

abundance: once
d_gene: .
j_gene: TRBJ2-7
v_gene: TRBV27
CDR3nt: TGTGCCAGCAGTTTAAGGTCCGCCGGATACTACGAGCAGTACTTC
CDR3aa: CASSLRSAGYYEQYF

abundance: .
d_gene: .
j_gene: TRBJ2-3
v_gene: TRBV6-2/TRBV6-3
CDR3nt: TGTGCCAGCAGTTACCCGTTCGCAGATACGCAGTATTTT
CDR3aa: CASSYPFADTQYF